Listed here are 22 T cell receptor beta chains from one sample, sequenced in a study of Graves' ophthalmopathy and Graves' hyperthyroidism. RNA transcripts were the source from which TCR beta CDR3 regions were amplified. Investigators did first-round RT-PCR with HTBI primers, then second-round multiplex PCR. A single record per CDR3 protein comes from TCRdb applying MiXCR to the multiplex PCR reads. Of 300,000 to 450,000 distinct CDR3 sequences listed, roughly 15% are singletons. The sequenced sample consisted of peripheral blood. These receptors all stem from an adult woman with stable Graves' hyperthyroidism.

This chain uses TRBV13 with TRBJ2-7; 11 bases are shared with TRBD2. The CDR3 is made up of 17 amino acids. V lost 0 bases to trimming and J lost 2 bases; unmatched junction nucleotides: 6. Germline CDR1 reads PRHDT; CDR2 reads FYEKMQ (reference sequence). The CDR3 region is CASSLGGASGRTYEQYF. In nucleotides, the CDR3 is TGTGCCAGCAGCTTAGGGGGCGCTAGCGGGAGGACCTACGAGCAGTACTTC.

This clonotype was observed many times. The chain has TRBV2 and TRBJ2-5; D not resolved. The CDR3 has 13 amino acids. Trimming removed 6 bases at V and 3 bases at J, with 11 bases between. CDR1 SNHLY and CDR2 FYNNEI come from the germline V gene. The CDR3 DNA is TGTGCCAGCAGGCTAGAAGGGAAAGAGACCCAGTACTTC. This translates into CASRLEGKETQYF.

The table lists this clonotype with many counts. The chain uses TRBV11-2 and TRBJ2-2; D uncertain. The CDR3 extends over 13 amino acids. The germline V gene has CDR1 SGHAT and CDR2 FQNNGV. V gave up 8 bases and J gave up 2 bases, with 9 bases separating them. The chain's CDR3 is CASGNSNTGELFF. The CDR3 nucleotides read TGTGCCAGCGGCAACTCCAACACCGGGGAGCTGTTTTTT. The full variable domain, completed using reference TRBV11-2 and TRBJ2-2, is EAGVAQSPRYKIIEKRQSVAFWCNPISGHATLYWYQQILGQGPKLLIQFQNNGVVDDSQLPKDRFSAERLKGVDSTLKIQPAKLEDSAVYLCASGNSNTGELFFGEGSRLTVL.

The table lists this clonotype with many counts. The chain joins TRBV29-1 to TRBJ2-7; D is undetermined. The V end was cut by 4 bases, the J end by 3 bases, with 10 bases between. Germline CDR1 and CDR2: SQVTM and ANQGSEA. The CDR3 covers 12 residues. CDR3 coding DNA: TGCAGCGTTGGTCAGACCCACTACGAGCAGTACTTC. Protein: CSVGQTHYEQYF.

This clonotype was counted only a few times. A read error may account for a junction end that differs from germline. The chain employs TRBV28 and TRBJ2-7, with D perhaps TRBD1 or TRBD2 (5 bases each). The CDR3 loop spans 16 amino acids. Germline CDR1 MDHEN, CDR2 SYDVKM. Written as DNA, the CDR3 is TGTGCCAGCATTGAGGCAGGGAGCAGAGTCTCCTACGAGCAGCACTTC. Encoded protein: CASIEAGSRVSYEQHF.

A few counts support this clonotype. The chain combines TRBV19 with TRBJ2-7; 8 nucleotides match TRBD1. Germline V gives CDR1 LNHDA, CDR2 SQIVND (reference sequence). The CDR3 sequence is 15 residues long. V shed 5 bases and J 2 bases; nucleotides not matched to a gene: 8. Here the CDR3 reads CASSPGQDQAYEQYF. CDR3 nucleotides: TGTGCCAGTAGTCCGGGACAGGATCAGGCCTACGAGCAGTACTTC.

This clonotype was seen only a few times. The junction does not match germline at one end; this may be a read error. The rearrangement uses TRBV5-1 and TRBJ2-7; 7 bases agree with TRBD1. CDR3 size: 14 residues. Germline V CDR1 and CDR2: SGHRS, YFSETQ. In DNA form, the CDR3 reads TGCGCTAGCAGCACCGGGACAGAGACCCACGAGCAGTACTTC. The encoded protein is CASSTGTETHEQYF.

This clonotype was picked up many times. The chain is built from TRBV20-1 and TRBJ2-7; D not resolved. CDR3 length: 14 residues. V was clipped by 5 bases and J by 2 bases, with 16 bases between them. The V gene's germline CDR1 is DFQATT and CDR2 SNEGSKA (reference sequence). This CDR3 is CSALATASTYEQYF. The CDR3 nucleotides read TGCAGTGCTCTTGCGACGGCTTCAACCTACGAGCAGTACTTC.

This clonotype was counted between two and nine times. V gene TRBV11-2 combines with J gene TRBJ2-7; a weak D match, TRBD1 (6 bases). Germline V gene lookup returns CDR1 SGHAT and CDR2 FQNNGV. The CDR3 totals 16 residues. The ends were cut back, 1 base at V and 0 bases at J, with 13 bases in the middle. In DNA form, the CDR3 reads TGTGCCAGCAGCTTAGTACAGGGAGTCGCCTCCTACGAGCAGTACTTC. Protein product: CASSLVQGVASYEQYF.

In its sample, this clonotype was seen many times. The chain couples TRBV28 to TRBJ2-7; the D gene is possibly TRBD1 (5 bases). The CDR3 sequence is 14 residues long. Trimming took off 2 bases at V and 3 bases at J, with 11 bases between the two ends. Germline loops: CDR1 MDHEN, CDR2 SYDVKM. CDR3 coding DNA: TGTGCCAGCAGTTTACTCGACAGACACTACGAGCAGTACTTC. Translating it yields CASSLLDRHYEQYF.

This clonotype was picked up many times. This sequence joins TRBV2 and TRBJ2-5; a possible D gene is TRBD2 (5 bases). There are 13 residues in the CDR3. Germline assignment: CDR1 SNHLY and CDR2 FYNNEI. V was clipped by 6 bases and J by 5 bases, with 13 bases between them. The CDR3 DNA follows: TGTGCCAGCAGCAGAGGGAATCGGGAGACCCAGTACTTC. Translated, it gives CASSRGNRETQYF. The variable domain in full, completed from reference TRBV2 and TRBJ2-5, reads EPEVTQTPSHQVTQMGQEVILRCVPISNHLYFYWYRQILGQKVEFLVSFYNNEISEKSEIFDDQFSVERPDGSNFTLKIRSTKLEDSAMYFCASSRGNRETQYFGPGTRLLVL.

The V call is TRBV6-4, the J call TRBJ1-1; D not certain. The V end was cut by 0 bases, the J end by 1 base, with 9 bases between. The germline gives CDR1 MRHNA, CDR2 SNTAGT. This CDR3 is 15 amino acids long. Written as DNA, the CDR3 is TGTGCCAGCAGTGACTCCCCCGGCCAGAACACTGAAGCTTTCTTT. As protein: CASSDSPGQNTEAFF.

This clonotype was detected ten times or more. The chain joins TRBV28 to TRBJ2-7; possibly TRBD2 for D (6 bases). The CDR3 extends over 17 amino acids. Germline CDR1 is MDHEN and CDR2 is SYDVKM. V dropped 1 base and J dropped 2 bases, with 18 bases sitting between them. The CDR3 sequence: CASSLFRGSGYAYEQYF. CDR3 bases: TGTGCCAGCAGTTTATTTCGGGGGTCGGGTTATGCCTACGAGCAGTACTTC.

This clonotype was observed many times. This sequence joins TRBV19 and TRBJ1-1; D is possibly TRBD1 (6 bases). V was trimmed by 7 bases and J by 4 bases, leaving 7 bases between them. Germline V gene sequence: CDR1 LNHDA, CDR2 SQIVND (reference sequence). The CDR3 loop spans 11 amino acids. The CDR3, as DNA: TGTGCCAGTACAGGGGTCACTGAAGCTTTCTTT. Residues: CASTGVTEAFF.

There are many counts of this clonotype. The chain employs TRBV12-3 or TRBV12-4 and TRBJ2-7; TRBD2 aligns across 9 bases. The CDR3 covers 18 residues. With V trimmed by 6 bases and J by 4 bases, 19 bases remained unmatched. CDR3 DNA sequence: TGTGCCAGCAGGAGCTCCGGGGGGACCGCGGGAGGGGGTTACGAGCAGTACTTC. The encoded protein is CASRSSGGTAGGGYEQYF.

This clonotype was seen at least ten times. This chain uses TRBV2 with TRBJ1-2; TRBD1 matches at 7 bases. CDR3 length: 13 residues. V was clipped by 7 bases and J by 4 bases; unmatched bases: 6. Per germline, CDR1 SNHLY and CDR2 FYNNEI. The CDR3 reads CASNRQGRYGYTF. In DNA form, the CDR3 reads TGTGCCAGCAACCGACAGGGCCGCTATGGCTACACCTTC.

This chain uses TRBV7-2 with TRBJ1-1; 12 bases are a match to TRBD1. The CDR3 length is 15 residues. CDR1 is SGHTA and CDR2 is FQGNSA in the germline V gene. Trimming cost V 2 bases and J 4 bases; bases outside gene matches: 2. In DNA form, the CDR3 reads TGTGCCAGCAGCTTAAGGGACAGGGGGCGCACTGAAGCTTTCTTT. Protein sequence: CASSLRDRGRTEAFF.

This clonotype was counted at least ten times. The chain couples TRBV20-1 to TRBJ1-6; D may be TRBD1 (5 bases). Germline CDR1 and CDR2: DFQATT and SNEGSKA (reference sequence). Trimming stripped 7 bases from V and 7 bases from J, with 11 bases between. CDR3 length equals 12 residues. CDR3 nucleotide sequence: TGCAGTGTCAGGGAGTACAATTCACCCCTCCACTTT. This codes for CSVREYNSPLHF.

V usage is TRBV12-3 or TRBV12-4 and J usage is TRBJ2-7, with D possibly being TRBD1 or TRBD2 (6 bases each). V shed 9 bases and J shed 5 bases, with 14 bases lying between them. This CDR3 has 12 residues. The CDR3 sequence: CASQGGPNEQYF. DNA of the CDR3: TGTGCCAGTCAAGGGGGGCCCAACGAGCAGTACTTC.

At least ten counts were recorded for this clonotype. The gene calls are TRBV6-1 and TRBJ2-2, with D perhaps given as TRBD1 or TRBD2 (5 bases each). Per the germline V gene, CDR1 is MNHNS and CDR2 is SASEGT. V lost 0 bases to trimming and J lost 3 bases, with 5 bases between them. The CDR3 is 14 residues long. CDR3 amino acids: CASSEAGDTGELFF. CDR3 sequence (DNA): TGTGCCAGCAGTGAAGCGGGGGACACCGGGGAGCTGTTTTTT.

This clonotype was detected many times. V and J are TRBV7-8 and TRBJ1-5; TRBD1 matches 7 bases. Germline loops: CDR1 SGHVS, CDR2 FQNEAQ. Unmatched junction bases numbered 6, after V lost 0 bases and J lost 13 bases. The CDR3 runs to 13 residues. In DNA, the CDR3 is TGTGCCAGCAGCTTAGCGGGGACAGCCCTACAGCATTTT. Its protein product is CASSLAGTALQHF. The full variable domain, in which reference TRBV7-8 and TRBJ1-5 provide the parts outside the CDR3, is GAGVSQSPRYKVAKRGQDVALRCDPISGHVSLFWYQQALGQGPEFLTYFQNEAQLDKSGLPSDRFFAERPEGSVSTLKIQRTQQEDSAVYLCASSLAGTALQHFGDGTRLSIL.

This clonotype was detected only once. The rearrangement links TRBV5-1 to TRBJ1-1; D is undetermined. There are 14 residues in the CDR3. In germline, CDR1 is SGHRS, CDR2 YFSETQ. The V gene lost 7 bases and the J gene lost 0 bases, with 13 bases spanning the gap. The CDR3 coding sequence is TGCGCCAGCGCGTCGGGCGGTGTGAACACTGAAGCTTTCTTT. As protein: CASASGGVNTEAFF.